A selection of T cell receptor beta chains follows, all from one sample in a study of OX40 agonist ivuxolimab in advanced cancers. Using immunoSEQ multiplex PCR, the repertoire was profiled, and TCRdb retains in-frame clones only, with some absent. The sample holds 35,000 to 45,000 clones, around 93% seen once. The sequenced sample was CD4+ or CD8+ T cells sorted from blood, obtained in a trial of the OX40 agonist ivuxolimab. These receptors all stem from an adult with an advanced solid tumor such as melanoma, head and neck, liver or kidney cancer. The CDR3 runs from the conserved cysteine through the conserved F or W. The order of the fields is clone size, D gene, J gene, V gene, CDR3 protein, CDR3 DNA. The D gene is left open where the match is weak. Part of the rows lack a size; the others show once, few, many or a class for expanded clones.

clone size: -
D gene: -
J gene: TRBJ2-7
V gene: TRBV5-4
CDR3 protein: CASSLNAYEQYF
CDR3 DNA: TGTGCCAGCAGCTTGAACGCCTACGAGCAGTACTTC

clone size: -
D gene: TRBD1
J gene: TRBJ1-4
V gene: TRBV6-6
CDR3 protein: CASLPAGQGNEKLFF
CDR3 DNA: TGTGCCAGCCTACCGGCGGGACAGGGTAATGAAAAACTGTTTTTT

clone size: -
D gene: TRBD1
J gene: TRBJ1-2
V gene: TRBV25-1
CDR3 protein: CASSDHRQGYYGYTF
CDR3 DNA: TGTGCCAGCAGTGATCATCGACAGGGATACTATGGCTACACCTTC

clone size: -
D gene: TRBD2
J gene: TRBJ2-3
V gene: TRBV7-9
CDR3 protein: CASEAGGPTDTQYF
CDR3 DNA: TGTGCCAGCGAGGCGGGAGGGCCAACAGATACGCAGTATTTT

clone size: -
D gene: TRBD1
J gene: TRBJ2-2
V gene: TRBV11-1
CDR3 protein: CASSLGDPTGDTGELFF
CDR3 DNA: TGTGCCAGCAGCTTAGGGGACCCGACAGGGGACACCGGGGAGCTGTTTTTT

clone size: once
D gene: TRBD1
J gene: TRBJ2-7
V gene: TRBV28
CDR3 protein: CASRMTGGEYEQYF
CDR3 DNA: TGTGCCAGCAGGATGACAGGGGGCGAGTATGAGCAGTACTTC

clone size: -
D gene: -
J gene: TRBJ2-7
V gene: TRBV7-5
CDR3 protein: CARSLYHSRSNISYEQYF
CDR3 DNA: TGTGCCAGAAGCTTATATCATTCTCGGTCCAACATCTCCTACGAGCAGTACTTC

clone size: -
D gene: -
J gene: TRBJ2-1
V gene: TRBV7-8
CDR3 protein: CASSLAGGDNEQFF
CDR3 DNA: TGTGCCAGCAGCTTAGCTGGAGGAGACAATGAGCAGTTCTTC

clone size: -
D gene: -
J gene: TRBJ2-7
V gene: TRBV10-2
CDR3 protein: CASSEPVLGTHEQYF
CDR3 DNA: TGCGCCAGCAGTGAGCCTGTCCTCGGGACGCACGAGCAGTACTTC

clone size: -
D gene: -
J gene: TRBJ2-7
V gene: TRBV6-5
CDR3 protein: CASSYAGPVYEQYF
CDR3 DNA: TGTGCCAGCAGTTACGCAGGGCCGGTCTACGAGCAGTACTTC

clone size: -
D gene: TRBD2
J gene: TRBJ2-7
V gene: TRBV4-1
CDR3 protein: CASSPSGLGGRYEQYF
CDR3 DNA: TGCGCCAGCAGCCCTTCTGGGTTGGGCGGGAGATACGAGCAGTACTTC

clone size: medium-sized
D gene: -
J gene: TRBJ2-1
V gene: TRBV28
CDR3 protein: CASSPGINEQFF
CDR3 DNA: TGTGCCAGCAGTCCGGGCATCAATGAGCAGTTCTTC

clone size: -
D gene: TRBD1
J gene: TRBJ2-3
V gene: TRBV18
CDR3 protein: CASSPGTGSDTQYF
CDR3 DNA: TGTGCCAGCTCACCAGGGACAGGGTCAGATACGCAGTATTTT

clone size: -
D gene: TRBD2
J gene: TRBJ2-7
V gene: TRBV5-1
CDR3 protein: CASSNGGLAGHEQYF
CDR3 DNA: TGCGCCAGCAGCAATGGAGGACTAGCGGGACACGAGCAGTACTTC

clone size: -
D gene: TRBD2
J gene: TRBJ2-1
V gene: TRBV10-3
CDR3 protein: CAITPTSGRSYNEQFF
CDR3 DNA: TGTGCCATCACTCCGACTAGCGGGAGGTCCTACAATGAGCAGTTCTTC

clone size: -
D gene: -
J gene: TRBJ2-7
V gene: TRBV29-1
CDR3 protein: CSVEDWEGQFYEQYF
CDR3 DNA: TGCAGCGTTGAAGATTGGGAAGGACAGTTCTACGAGCAGTACTTC

clone size: -
D gene: -
J gene: TRBJ1-2
V gene: TRBV30
CDR3 protein: CAWSVGQRPSYGYTF
CDR3 DNA: TGTGCCTGGAGTGTGGGTCAGAGGCCGAGCTATGGCTACACCTTC

clone size: -
D gene: -
J gene: TRBJ2-2
V gene: TRBV30
CDR3 protein: CAWSDRRVQNTGELFF
CDR3 DNA: TGTGCCTGGAGCGATCGGAGGGTGCAGAACACCGGGGAGCTGTTTTTT

clone size: -
D gene: TRBD2
J gene: TRBJ2-3
V gene: TRBV30
CDR3 protein: CAWSDPVLAGRDTQYF
CDR3 DNA: TGTGCCTGGAGCGATCCCGTGCTAGCGGGAAGAGATACGCAGTATTTT

clone size: -
D gene: -
J gene: TRBJ2-1
V gene: TRBV7-2
CDR3 protein: CASSSPGAFYNEQFF
CDR3 DNA: TGTGCCAGCAGCTCGCCCGGCGCTTTCTACAATGAGCAGTTCTTC

clone size: -
D gene: TRBD1
J gene: TRBJ2-7
V gene: TRBV28
CDR3 protein: CASSPGTESSYEQYF
CDR3 DNA: TGTGCCAGCAGTCCCGGGACAGAGAGCTCCTACGAGCAGTACTTC

clone size: -
D gene: -
J gene: TRBJ2-7
V gene: TRBV7-6
CDR3 protein: CASSPSQDEQYF
CDR3 DNA: TGTGCCAGCAGCCCGTCGCAGGACGAGCAGTACTTC

clone size: -
D gene: TRBD1
J gene: TRBJ1-5
V gene: TRBV19
CDR3 protein: CASSPPWDSYSNQPQHF
CDR3 DNA: TGTGCCAGTAGTCCTCCCTGGGACAGCTATAGCAATCAGCCCCAGCATTTT

clone size: -
D gene: TRBD2
J gene: TRBJ2-1
V gene: TRBV9
CDR3 protein: CASSVGTSGYYEQFF
CDR3 DNA: TGTGCCAGCAGCGTAGGGACTAGCGGGTATTATGAGCAGTTCTTC

clone size: once
D gene: TRBD2
J gene: TRBJ2-7
V gene: TRBV15
CDR3 protein: CATSRDVSGGWVEQYF
CDR3 DNA: TGTGCCACCAGCAGAGATGTCAGCGGGGGGTGGGTCGAGCAGTACTTC

clone size: -
D gene: TRBD2
J gene: TRBJ2-1
V gene: TRBV11-2
CDR3 protein: CASSYKSFGGSYNEQFF
CDR3 DNA: TGTGCCAGCAGCTACAAGTCGTTTGGCGGGAGTTACAATGAGCAGTTCTTC

clone size: medium-sized
D gene: -
J gene: TRBJ1-5
V gene: TRBV4-1
CDR3 protein: CASSQASLFDQPQHF
CDR3 DNA: TGCGCCAGCAGCCAAGCTTCCTTGTTTGATCAGCCCCAGCATTTT

clone size: -
D gene: TRBD2
J gene: TRBJ2-7
V gene: TRBV19
CDR3 protein: CASSQGLAGAYEQYF
CDR3 DNA: TGTGCCAGTAGTCAGGGACTAGCGGGTGCCTACGAGCAGTACTTC

clone size: once
D gene: TRBD1
J gene: TRBJ2-1
V gene: TRBV7-9
CDR3 protein: CASSLSGQGVNEQFF
CDR3 DNA: TGTGCCAGCAGCTTATCTGGACAGGGGGTTAATGAGCAGTTCTTC

clone size: -
D gene: -
J gene: TRBJ2-1
V gene: TRBV2
CDR3 protein: CASSEADSSYNEQFF
CDR3 DNA: TGTGCCAGCAGTGAAGCGGACAGCTCCTACAATGAGCAGTTCTTC

clone size: -
D gene: TRBD1
J gene: TRBJ2-7
V gene: TRBV7-6
CDR3 protein: CASSLGGQTYEQYF
CDR3 DNA: TGTGCCAGCAGCTTAGGGGGACAGACCTACGAGCAGTACTTC

clone size: -
D gene: TRBD2
J gene: TRBJ2-3
V gene: TRBV9
CDR3 protein: CASAGTSGSTNTQYF
CDR3 DNA: TGTGCCAGCGCCGGGACTAGCGGGAGTACAAATACGCAGTATTTT

clone size: -
D gene: -
J gene: TRBJ2-7
V gene: TRBV6-5
CDR3 protein: CASSYVGAAYEQYF
CDR3 DNA: TGTGCCAGCAGTTACGTAGGGGCAGCCTACGAGCAGTACTTC

clone size: -
D gene: -
J gene: TRBJ1-1
V gene: TRBV19
CDR3 protein: CASSIVVSTEAFF
CDR3 DNA: TGTGCCAGTAGTATAGTAGTGAGCACTGAAGCTTTCTTT

clone size: once
D gene: -
J gene: TRBJ2-5
V gene: TRBV30
CDR3 protein: CAFNRVQETQYF
CDR3 DNA: TGTGCCTTCAACAGGGTCCAAGAGACCCAGTACTTC

clone size: -
D gene: TRBD1
J gene: TRBJ1-1
V gene: TRBV13
CDR3 protein: CASSPGQGGTEAFF
CDR3 DNA: TGTGCCAGCAGCCCGGGACAGGGTGGTACTGAAGCTTTCTTT

clone size: -
D gene: -
J gene: TRBJ2-7
V gene: TRBV7-2
CDR3 protein: CASSADPSYEQYF
CDR3 DNA: TGTGCCAGCAGCGCAGATCCCTCCTACGAGCAGTACTTC

clone size: -
D gene: TRBD1
J gene: TRBJ2-2
V gene: TRBV7-6
CDR3 protein: CASSSGTGESNTGELFF
CDR3 DNA: TGTGCCAGCAGCTCGGGGACAGGAGAATCGAACACCGGGGAGCTGTTTTTT

clone size: -
D gene: -
J gene: TRBJ1-1
V gene: TRBV9
CDR3 protein: CASSVVEKGDTEAFF
CDR3 DNA: TGTGCCAGCAGCGTAGTTGAGAAGGGTGACACTGAAGCTTTCTTT

clone size: -
D gene: -
J gene: TRBJ2-3
V gene: TRBV6-5
CDR3 protein: CASSYAGASDTQYF
CDR3 DNA: TGTGCCAGCAGTTACGCTGGGGCATCAGATACGCAGTATTTT

clone size: few
D gene: -
J gene: TRBJ1-5
V gene: TRBV6-4
CDR3 protein: CASSGGTTGRPQHF
CDR3 DNA: TGTGCCAGCAGTGGGGGGACTACAGGGCGGCCCCAGCATTTT

clone size: -
D gene: -
J gene: TRBJ2-5
V gene: TRBV7-8
CDR3 protein: CASSSELESSDF
CDR3 DNA: TGTGCCAGCAGCTCGGAATTAGAATCTTCGGACTTC

clone size: -
D gene: -
J gene: TRBJ2-7
V gene: TRBV6-6
CDR3 protein: CASSQGQGLYEQYF
CDR3 DNA: TGTGCCAGCAGTCAGGGGCAGGGCCTCTACGAGCAGTACTTC

clone size: -
D gene: TRBD2
J gene: TRBJ2-7
V gene: TRBV13
CDR3 protein: CASSLSGAAYEQYF
CDR3 DNA: TGTGCCAGCAGCTTAAGCGGGGCCGCCTACGAGCAGTACTTC

clone size: -
D gene: TRBD2
J gene: TRBJ2-2
V gene: TRBV7-2
CDR3 protein: CASSSGTSLNTGELFF
CDR3 DNA: TGTGCCAGCAGCTCCGGGACTAGCCTGAACACCGGGGAGCTGTTTTTT

clone size: -
D gene: -
J gene: TRBJ2-5
V gene: TRBV11-2
CDR3 protein: CASSLVETQYF
CDR3 DNA: TGTGCCAGCAGCTTAGTCGAGACCCAGTACTTC

clone size: -
D gene: -
J gene: TRBJ2-5
V gene: TRBV7-6
CDR3 protein: CASSLEPGSQETQYF
CDR3 DNA: TGTGCCAGCAGCTTAGAACCGGGATCTCAAGAGACCCAGTACTTC

clone size: -
D gene: -
J gene: TRBJ2-5
V gene: TRBV7-8
CDR3 protein: CASSKLAAQETQYF
CDR3 DNA: TGTGCCAGCAGCAAACTGGCGGCCCAAGAGACCCAGTACTTC

clone size: -
D gene: -
J gene: TRBJ1-1
V gene: TRBV2
CDR3 protein: CASNRRNVAEAFF
CDR3 DNA: TGTGCCAGTAACCGTAGGAATGTCGCTGAAGCTTTCTTT

clone size: -
D gene: -
J gene: TRBJ1-1
V gene: TRBV7-6
CDR3 protein: CASSPDMNTEAFF
CDR3 DNA: TGTGCCAGCAGCCCCGACATGAACACTGAAGCTTTCTTT

clone size: -
D gene: -
J gene: TRBJ2-7
V gene: TRBV7-3
CDR3 protein: CASSLTREQYF
CDR3 DNA: TGTGCCAGCAGCTTAACGCGGGAGCAGTACTTC